This is a list of T cell receptor beta chains from one sample in a study of PD-1 blockade in classical Hodgkin lymphoma. Produced via immunoSEQ multiplex PCR; TCRdb's table is partial and in-frame only. Among 20,000 to 25,000 clones listed, roughly 89% were seen once. Sequenced input: CD4+ T cells from blood. The receptors come from a human donor with classical Hodgkin lymphoma. The CDR3 runs from the conserved cysteine through the conserved F or W. Fields, in order: D gene, V gene, clone size, J gene, CDR3 protein, CDR3 DNA. A D gene is named only where the DNA matches it firmly. Clone size is given for some rows only: seen once, a few or many times, or a class if the clone is expanded.

>.|TRBV19|.|TRBJ2-3
CASGRRGRGDTQYF
TGTGCCAGTGGTCGGCGGGGCCGGGGAGATACGCAGTATTTT
>.|TRBV12-5|.|TRBJ2-2
CASGLDPWVRGTGELFF
TGTGCTAGTGGTTTGGACCCTTGGGTACGAGGAACCGGGGAGCTGTTTTTT
>.|TRBV6-6|.|TRBJ1-5
CASSYGRGNQPQHF
TGTGCCAGCAGTTATGGCAGGGGCAATCAGCCCCAGCATTTT
>.|TRBV7-8|.|TRBJ2-2
CASSTRLGFTGELFF
TGTGCCAGCAGCACACGACTAGGCTTCACCGGGGAGCTGTTTTTT
>.|TRBV6-1|.|TRBJ1-1
CASSESPVVGAFF
TGTGCCAGCAGTGAAAGCCCCGTGGTGGGAGCTTTCTTT
>TRBD1|TRBV5-4|.|TRBJ2-3
CASSLVPGQVTDTQYF
TGTGCCAGCAGCTTGGTACCGGGACAGGTCACAGATACGCAGTATTTT
>.|TRBV15|.|TRBJ1-3
CATSRAQGDTIYF
TGTGCCACCAGCAGAGCTCAGGGAGACACCATATATTTT
>.|TRBV7-2|once|TRBJ1-4
CASSLGRSHEKLFF
TGTGCCAGCAGCTTAGGACGCAGCCATGAAAAACTGTTTTTT
>.|TRBV19|.|TRBJ1-3
CASSIGQSGNTIYF
TGTGCCAGTAGTATCGGACAATCTGGAAACACCATATATTTT
>TRBD2|TRBV6-6|once|TRBJ2-5
CASSYSLAGGHETQYF
TGTGCCAGCAGTTACTCGTTAGCGGGGGGGCATGAGACCCAGTACTTC
>.|TRBV14|.|TRBJ1-6
CASRLVDNSPLHF
TGTGCCAGCAGACTGGTGGATAATTCACCCCTCCACTTT
>.|TRBV2|.|TRBJ1-3
CASSPGGDSGNTIYF
TGTGCCAGCAGTCCCGGGGGAGACTCTGGAAACACCATATATTTT
>TRBD1|TRBV15|once|TRBJ1-2
CATSGLPGQGAERGNYGYTF
TGTGCCACCAGCGGACTCCCGGGACAGGGGGCAGAGAGGGGGAACTATGGCTACACCTTC
>TRBD2|TRBV5-1|.|TRBJ2-7
CASSFERGAYYEQYF
TGCGCCAGCAGCTTTGAGCGGGGGGCCTACTACGAGCAGTACTTC
>TRBD2|TRBV2|.|TRBJ2-5
CASSPGLAGGPRETQYF
TGTGCCAGCAGTCCGGGACTAGCGGGGGGGCCGAGAGAGACCCAGTACTTC
>.|TRBV7-9|.|TRBJ2-3
CASSTWLADTQYF
TGTGCCAGCAGCACATGGCTAGCAGATACGCAGTATTTT
>TRBD1|TRBV23-1|.|TRBJ2-7
CASYFGQGHEQYF
TGCGCCAGTTACTTTGGACAGGGACACGAGCAGTACTTC
>.|TRBV25-1|.|TRBJ1-6
CASDVGLRSPLHF
TGTGCCAGCGATGTCGGGCTCCGATCACCCCTCCACTTT
>TRBD1|TRBV28|.|TRBJ1-2
CASGIVGQGPNYGYTF
TGTGCCAGCGGGATCGTTGGACAGGGCCCTAACTATGGCTACACCTTC
>TRBD2|TRBV28|.|TRBJ2-7
CASSFSGGAYEQYF
TGTGCCAGCAGTTTTAGCGGGGGGGCCTACGAGCAGTACTTC
>.|TRBV19|.|TRBJ2-7
CASSSRAFSYEQYF
TGTGCCAGTAGTAGCCGGGCCTTTTCCTACGAGCAGTACTTC
>TRBD1|TRBV6-6|.|TRBJ1-1
CASRKTGDTEAFF
TGTGCCAGCAGGAAGACAGGGGACACTGAAGCTTTCTTT
>TRBD1|TRBV5-8|.|TRBJ2-6
CASSLWGQGSGANVLTF
TGTGCCAGCAGCTTGTGGGGACAGGGTTCTGGGGCCAACGTCCTGACTTTC
>TRBD2|TRBV28|once|TRBJ2-7
CASKTTGTIYSYEQYF
TGTGCCAGCAAAACAACCGGGACTATCTATTCCTACGAGCAGTACTTC
>.|TRBV5-1|.|TRBJ2-7
CASSFDSSSYEQYF
TGCGCCAGCAGCTTTGACAGTTCATCCTACGAGCAGTACTTC
>.|TRBV7-2|.|TRBJ1-3
CASVWGLNSGNTIYF
TGTGCCAGCGTATGGGGTTTGAACTCTGGAAACACCATATATTTT
>TRBD1|TRBV10-3|.|TRBJ1-3
CAISSGTDPEDTIYF
TGTGCCATCAGTTCCGGGACAGACCCTGAGGACACCATATATTTT
>.|TRBV4-3|once|TRBJ2-3
CASSQDLYGGGYLSTDTQYF
TGCGCCAGCAGCCAAGATCTGTACGGCGGGGGCTACCTTAGCACAGATACGCAGTATTTT
>.|TRBV5-8|once|TRBJ2-1
CASSWWKGDSYNEQFF
TGTGCCAGCAGTTGGTGGAAGGGTGACTCCTACAATGAGCAGTTCTTC
>TRBD1|TRBV29-1|.|TRBJ2-6
CSVDYRGNSGANVLTF
TGCAGCGTTGATTACAGGGGTAACTCTGGGGCCAACGTCCTGACTTTC
>TRBD2|TRBV6-5|.|TRBJ2-2
CASIGRGGTGELFF
TGTGCCAGCATCGGGAGGGGAGGGACCGGGGAGCTGTTTTTT
>.|TRBV29-1|.|TRBJ2-7
CSVEGASYEQYF
TGCAGCGTTGAGGGGGCTAGCTACGAGCAGTACTTC
>TRBD1|TRBV9|.|TRBJ1-3
CASSDRTGWSGNTIYF
TGTGCCAGCAGCGACCGGACAGGCTGGAGTGGAAACACCATATATTTT
>.|TRBV2|.|TRBJ1-1
CASRRLTEAFF
TGTGCCAGCAGGCGGCTCACTGAAGCTTTCTTT
>.|TRBV7-2|.|TRBJ2-3
CASSLVAVTDTQYF
TGTGCCAGCAGCTTGGTGGCCGTGACAGATACGCAGTATTTT
>.|TRBV7-2|.|TRBJ2-7
CASSLAGLYEQYF
TGTGCCAGCAGCTTAGCGGGACTCTACGAGCAGTACTTC
>TRBD1|TRBV18|once|TRBJ1-2
CASSPGQESLGYTF
TGTGCCAGCTCACCGGGACAGGAATCCCTTGGCTACACCTTC
>TRBD1|TRBV6-1|.|TRBJ2-5
CASSERGTAETQYF
TGTGCCAGCAGTGAACGTGGGACAGCGGAGACCCAGTACTTC
>.|TRBV4-1|.|TRBJ2-5
CASSQGAVRGDQETQYF
TGCGCCAGCAGCCAAGGGGCGGTCAGGGGAGACCAAGAGACCCAGTACTTC
>TRBD2|TRBV15|.|TRBJ2-2
CATSRDRGTTNTGELFF
TGTGCCACCAGCAGAGACCGCGGGACTACCAACACCGGGGAGCTGTTTTTT
>TRBD1|TRBV25-1|.|TRBJ1-3
CASSEGGTGGYGNTIYF
TGTGCCAGCAGTGAAGGGGGGACAGGGGGCTATGGAAACACCATATATTTT
>TRBD1|TRBV10-3|once|TRBJ1-1
CAISLLDRVRGEGEAFF
TGTGCCATCAGTCTATTAGACAGGGTAAGGGGAGAAGGTGAAGCTTTCTTT
>TRBD2|TRBV6-1|.|TRBJ2-3
CASSEALRGAGTQYF
TGTGCCAGCAGTGAAGCATTGCGGGGGGCAGGTACGCAGTATTTT
>.|TRBV7-9|.|TRBJ1-4
CASSSYPVGDEKLFF
TGTGCCAGCAGCTCCTACCCCGTCGGGGATGAAAAACTGTTTTTT
>.|TRBV25-1|.|TRBJ2-3
CASRGDVVTDTQYF
TGTGCCAGCAGGGGGGATGTGGTCACAGATACGCAGTATTTT
>TRBD1|TRBV4-3|.|TRBJ2-1
CASSQDQDRFVDEQFF
TGCGCCAGCAGCCAAGATCAGGACAGGTTTGTTGATGAGCAGTTCTTC
>.|TRBV5-1|.|TRBJ1-1
CASSLGAGDTEAFF
TGCGCCAGCAGCTTGGGTGCGGGGGACACTGAAGCTTTCTTT
>TRBD1|TRBV29-1|.|TRBJ1-2
CSVYSEGQLGYTF
TGCAGCGTTTATTCGGAGGGACAGCTTGGCTACACCTTC
>TRBD1|TRBV2|.|TRBJ2-5
CASRPRTGVGETQYF
TGTGCCAGCAGGCCGAGGACAGGAGTTGGTGAGACCCAGTACTTC
>.|TRBV6-5|.|TRBJ1-2
CASSYSGRDYGYTF
TGTGCCAGCAGTTACTCCGGCAGGGACTATGGCTACACCTTC
>TRBD1|TRBV18|.|TRBJ1-5
CASSPRGTGDGPQHF
TGTGCCAGCTCACCACGGGGGACAGGGGACGGGCCCCAGCATTTT
>.|TRBV6-5|few|TRBJ1-3
CASSYDQSGNTIYF
TGTGCCAGCAGTTACGACCAGAGCGGAAACACCATATATTTT
>.|TRBV18|once|TRBJ2-1
CASSPRPYNEQFF
TGTGCCAGCTCACCACGGCCATACAATGAGCAGTTCTTC